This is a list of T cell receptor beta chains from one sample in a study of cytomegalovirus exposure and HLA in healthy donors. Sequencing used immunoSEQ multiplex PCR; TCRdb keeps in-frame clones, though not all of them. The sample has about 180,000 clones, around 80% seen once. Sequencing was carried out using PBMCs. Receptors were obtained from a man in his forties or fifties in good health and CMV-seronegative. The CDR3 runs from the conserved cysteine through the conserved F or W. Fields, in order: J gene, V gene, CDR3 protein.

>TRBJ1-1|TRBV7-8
CASSLRRGQSRATEAFF
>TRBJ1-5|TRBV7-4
CASSLGWIKDRGHQPQHF
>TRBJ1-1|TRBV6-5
CASSYVGHLEAFF
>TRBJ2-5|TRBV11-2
CATTPVQETQYF
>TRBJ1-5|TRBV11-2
CASSADRGLNQPQHF
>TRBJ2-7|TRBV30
CAWSVRGYEQYF
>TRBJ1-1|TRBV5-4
CASSLTGVVTEAFF
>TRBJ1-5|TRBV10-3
CAIRGTGDSNQPQHF
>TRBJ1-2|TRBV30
CAWIGSPSYSYTF
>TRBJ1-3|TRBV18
CASSPGQLLSGNTIYF
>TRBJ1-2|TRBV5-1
CASSTTGVYGYTF
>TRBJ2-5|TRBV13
CASSPRLAGEETQYF
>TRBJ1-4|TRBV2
CASSLLPDRVLFF
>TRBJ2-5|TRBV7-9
CASSDRLGLAGETQYF
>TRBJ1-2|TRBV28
CASSRGQGANYGYTF
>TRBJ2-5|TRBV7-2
CASSLRQGSIPQETQYF
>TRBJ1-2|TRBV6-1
CASSEPAGTAANYGYTF
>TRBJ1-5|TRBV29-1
CSVEERENQPQHF
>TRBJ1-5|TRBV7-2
CASSLARGLPLNQPQHF
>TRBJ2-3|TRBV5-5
CASSSGGDTQYF
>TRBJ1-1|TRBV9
CASSLSPGQGAFF